The clone carrying this T cell receptor (beta chain) is medium-sized within its sample. Its cognate antigen is unknown. TCRdb analysed the 5' RACE reads with MiXCR anew, one entry per CDR3 protein. Of roughly 13,000 distinct CDR3 sequences detected, more than 20% appear once; the ten largest clones hold approximately 3%. CD25-based Treg depletion was applied to purified naive CD4+ T cells. Broader study findings: Tumor Treg TCRs overlapped most with tumor naive CD4+ cells. Tumor memory CD4+ T cell TCR gene usage clustered with blood and lymph node memory CD4+ cells and lymph node naive CD4+ cells.

The germline V and J ends were trimmed by 2 bases and 4 bases, with 6 bases remaining between them. The CDR3 is 13 amino acids. The V gene's germline CDR1 is MNHEY and CDR2 SVGAGI. The material sequenced was naive CD4+ T cells sorted from blood. Noted subset: naive CD4+ T cells, CD4+CD45RA+CD25-. The clonotype was recovered from a female donor with breast cancer. The rearrangement uses TRBV6-5 and TRBJ1-5; D remains ambiguous. The CDR3: CASSYTANQPQHF. DNA for the CDR3: TGTGCCAGCAGTTACACCGCAAATCAGCCCCAGCATTTT.